This T cell receptor (beta chain) was recovered during a study of shared clonotypes between healthy human individuals. Donors were Caucasian adults residing in Nashville, Tennessee, USA. Unsorted PBMC contributed 250 to 350 ng DNA, 25,000 to 35,000 T cell genomes, to each replicate PCR. This table comes from immunoSEQ multiplex PCR, and its TCRdb copy is limited to in-frame clones, with some not included. The repertoire holds approximately 440,000 clones, roughly three quarters seen once, with around 12% in the top ten. Germline lookup yields CDR1 LNHDA and CDR2 SQIVND (reference sequence). This CDR3 contains 15 residues. V dropped 6 bases and J dropped 8 bases, with 20 bases sitting between them.

The receptor's source is a woman aged 40 to 50 in good health. Some clones in this sample may be carry-over from other donors' samples. The sample consisted of PBMCs. The V and J genes are TRBV19 and TRBJ2-1; TRBD1 is a possible D gene (6 bases). CDR3 DNA: TGTGCCAGTAGCATTTCCCCGGACAGTTTTGATGAGCAGTTCTTC. Translation: CASSISPDSFDEQFF. Combining the CDR3 with reference TRBV19 and TRBJ2-1 gives the whole variable domain DGGITQSPKYLFRKEGQNVTLSCEQNLNHDAMYWYRQDPGQGLRLIYYSQIVNDFQKGDIAEGYSVSREKKESFPLTVTSAQKNPTAFYLCASSISPDSFDEQFFGPGTRLTVL.